The 9 T cell receptor beta chains below were found in one sample sequenced in a study of long-term antiretroviral therapy in people with HIV. An immunoSEQ assay, version v3.0, was performed at survey level. Only in-frame clones appear in the TCRdb table, and some are missing; sequencing was by immunoSEQ multiplex PCR. Altogether tens of thousands of clones are present, around 80% being singletons, with the ten largest covering more than 4.5%. The source material was unsorted PBMCs, sampled 1.5 years after starting antiretroviral therapy. These receptors were collected from a man younger than 30 with HIV.

CDR3: CASSLYVPGGGEQYF. The CDR3 coding sequence is TGTGCCAGCAGCTTATACGTCCCAGGGGGCGGCGAGCAGTACTTC. This chain connects TRBV11-2 to TRBJ2-7; TRBD1 matches at 8 bases. The V gene end was trimmed by 2 bases and the J gene end by 6 bases; junction bases not matched to a gene: 9. The germline CDR1 and CDR2 sequences are SGHAT and FQNNGV. CDR3 length: 15 residues.

This chain links TRBV2 with TRBJ1-5; no reliable D call. The CDR3 spans 15 residues. Trimming left V 7 bases short and J 6 bases short, with 19 bases between. Germline V lookup: CDR1 SNHLY, CDR2 FYNNEI. The CDR3: CASTTYPGSGQPQHF. Written as DNA, the CDR3 is TGTGCCAGCACCACATACCCCGGTTCAGGTCAGCCCCAGCATTTT.

CDR3 protein: CASSALARGNTEAFF. The CDR3 DNA reads TGTGCCAGCAGCGCGCTGGCCCGGGGAAACACTGAAGCTTTCTTT. The chain combines TRBV7-9 with TRBJ1-1; D not resolved. Looked up from germline, CDR1 is SEHNR and CDR2 is FQNEAQ (reference sequence). The CDR3 sequence is 15 residues long. The ends were cut back, 5 bases at V and 2 bases at J, with 15 bases in the middle.

This chain uses TRBV27 with TRBJ1-4; D might be TRBD1 (6 bases). Per the germline V gene, CDR1 is MNHEY and CDR2 is SMNVEV (reference sequence). The CDR3 extends over 15 amino acids. Trimming pared 5 bases from V and 4 bases from J, leaving 14 bases between. CDR3 sequence reads: CASSPIQGNNEKLFF. CDR3 sequence (DNA): TGTGCCAGCAGTCCGATACAGGGAAATAATGAAAAACTGTTTTTT.

V and J are TRBV28 and TRBJ2-7; possibly TRBD1 or TRBD2 for D (5 bases each). Germline V gene sequence: CDR1 MDHEN, CDR2 SYDVKM. The CDR3 runs to 15 residues. V gave up 5 bases and J gave up 0 bases, with 14 bases separating them. CDR3 sequence (DNA): TGTGCCAGCAGTGGACGGGACCGAAACTCCTACGAGCAGTACTTC. Amino acids: CASSGRDRNSYEQYF.

This clone was seen only once. The genes are TRBV27 and TRBJ2-2, with TRBD2 identical over 8 bases. The germline CDR1 and CDR2 sequences are MNHEY and SMNVEV (reference sequence). The V segment lost 7 bases and the J segment 5 bases; nucleotides outside the gene matches: 9. The CDR3 has 15 amino acids. This CDR3 reads CASKESGRFTGELFF. The CDR3 bases are TGTGCCAGCAAGGAGAGCGGGAGATTTACCGGGGAGCTGTTTTTT.

This clone was seen only once. The V and J genes are TRBV25-1 and TRBJ2-3, with a tentative D call TRBD1 (6 bases). The CDR3 length is 15 residues. CDR1 is MGHDK and CDR2 is SYGVNS in the germline V gene. With 4 bases removed from V and 3 bases from J, the gap between germline ends came to 14 bases. CDR3 sequence reads: CASSGHRTATDTQYF. The CDR3 nucleotides read TGTGCCAGCAGTGGACATAGGACAGCTACAGATACGCAGTATTTT.

The chain carries TRBV15 and TRBJ2-7; the D is unclear. V was shortened by 4 bases and J by 1 base, with 5 bases between the two germline ends. This CDR3 has 12 residues. Germline CDR1 is LNHNV and CDR2 is YYDKDF (reference sequence). CDR3 region: CATSMWSYEQYF. CDR3 nucleotides: TGTGCCACCAGCATGTGGTCCTACGAGCAGTACTTC.

The chain has TRBV7-9 and TRBJ2-4, with D perhaps matching TRBD1 or TRBD2 (7 bases each). The CDR3 runs 15 residues. Germline CDR1 SEHNR, CDR2 FQNEAQ (reference sequence). V was clipped by 2 bases and J by 9 bases, with 17 bases between them. For the CDR3, the DNA is TGTGCCAGCAGCTTAATTTCGACAGGGAGGGGCATTCAGTACTTC. This translates into CASSLISTGRGIQYF. The full variable domain, in which reference TRBV7-9 and TRBJ2-4 provide the parts outside the CDR3, is DTGVSQNPRHKITKRGQNVTFRCDPISEHNRLYWYRQTLGQGPEFLTYFQNEAQLEKSRLLSDRFSAERPKGSFSTLEIQRTEQGDSAMYLCASSLISTGRGIQYFGAGTRLSVL.